The sequence of this TCR beta chain was determined in a study of T cell responses to AZD1222 COVID-19 vaccine. Only in-frame clones appear in the TCRdb table, and some are missing; sequencing was by immunoSEQ multiplex PCR. The sample gives about 85,000 clones, about 85% of which show up once; 4.5% is in the top ten. This CDR3 has 16 amino acids. CDR1 and CDR2 from the germline V gene are SGHRS and YFSETQ. V shed 4 bases and J 4 bases; nucleotides not matched to a gene: 8. Points on this clone: Antigen specificity is unknown.

General study findings and limits: White British donors predominated, females outnumbered males, and clonal diversity was possibly underestimated. Seropositive at baseline were only a handful of AZD1222 recipients. Researchers report vaccine-associated CD4 TCRs spanning spike, with dominance at 160-218 and 743-854.

The rearrangement uses TRBV5-1 and TRBJ2-3; 11 positions match TRBD2. This sequence originates from an adult who received the AZD1222 COVID-19 vaccine. This specimen was peripheral blood, taken 28 days after the second AZD1222 dose. The CDR3 DNA follows: TGCGCCAGCAGCGTAAGACTAGCGGGGATTTCAGATACGCAGTATTTT. Its protein is CASSVRLAGISDTQYF.